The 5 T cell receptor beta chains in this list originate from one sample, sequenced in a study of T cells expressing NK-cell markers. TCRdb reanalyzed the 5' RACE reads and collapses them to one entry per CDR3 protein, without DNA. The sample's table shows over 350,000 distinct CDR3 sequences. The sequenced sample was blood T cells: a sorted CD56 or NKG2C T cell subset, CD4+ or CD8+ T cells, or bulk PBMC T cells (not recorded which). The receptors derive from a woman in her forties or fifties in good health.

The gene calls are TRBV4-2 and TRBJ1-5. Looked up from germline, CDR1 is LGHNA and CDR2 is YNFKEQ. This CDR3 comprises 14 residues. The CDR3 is CASSQAGSNQPQHF.

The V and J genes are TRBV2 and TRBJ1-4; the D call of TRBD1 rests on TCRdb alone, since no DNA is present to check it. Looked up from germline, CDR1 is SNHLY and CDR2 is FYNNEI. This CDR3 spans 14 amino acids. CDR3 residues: CASSEGDKNEKLFF.

CDR3 loop: CAWSPQETIYF. The genes are TRBV30 and TRBJ1-3. This CDR3 region has 11 residues. Germline V gene lookup returns CDR1 GTSNPN and CDR2 SVGIG (reference sequence).

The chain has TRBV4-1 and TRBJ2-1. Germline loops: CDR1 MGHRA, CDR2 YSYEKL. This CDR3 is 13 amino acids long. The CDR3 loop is CASSQDNLGEQFF.

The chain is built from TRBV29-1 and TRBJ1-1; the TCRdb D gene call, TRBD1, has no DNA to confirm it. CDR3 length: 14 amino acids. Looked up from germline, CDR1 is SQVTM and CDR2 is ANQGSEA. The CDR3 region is CSVSGTVTNTEAFF.